This TCR beta chain was retrieved from a study of control samples from healthy donors and cancer patients. V lost 6 bases and J lost 4, with 10 bases in between. The germline CDR1 and CDR2 sequences are MGHRA and YSYEKL. The CDR3 is made up of 13 amino acids. Assay: immunoSEQ multiplex PCR; the TCRdb copy retains only in-frame clones and omits some. Of fewer than 200,000 clones in the sample, approximately 92% were seen once. This clone has just one count. Input material: blood. The TCR was taken from a man aged 25 to 40 in good health. The rearrangement joins TRBV4-1 to TRBJ2-4; tentatively, D is TRBD1 (5 bases). The CDR3 loop reads CASRQAGKNIQYF. CDR3 DNA: TGCGCCAGCAGACAGGCTGGTAAAAACATTCAGTACTTC.